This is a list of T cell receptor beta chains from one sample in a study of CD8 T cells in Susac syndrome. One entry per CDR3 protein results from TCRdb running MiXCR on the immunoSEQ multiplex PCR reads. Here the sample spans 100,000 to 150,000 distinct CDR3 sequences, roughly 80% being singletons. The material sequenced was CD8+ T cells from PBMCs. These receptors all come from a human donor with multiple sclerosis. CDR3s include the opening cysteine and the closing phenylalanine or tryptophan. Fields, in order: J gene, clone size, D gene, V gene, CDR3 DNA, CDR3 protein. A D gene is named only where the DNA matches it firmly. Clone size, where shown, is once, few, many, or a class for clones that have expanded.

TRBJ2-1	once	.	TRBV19	TGTGCCAGTATCGGACCCCTCGGGCTTTACAATGAGCAGTTCTTC	CASIGPLGLYNEQFF
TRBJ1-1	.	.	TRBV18	TGTGCCAGCTCACCACCAATTGGCATGAACACTGAAGCTTTCTTT	CASSPPIGMNTEAFF
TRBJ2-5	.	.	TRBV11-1	TGTGCCAGCAGCTCCGGGACAAGCCAAGAGACCCAGTACTTC	CASSSGTSQETQYF
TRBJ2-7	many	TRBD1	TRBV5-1	TGCGCCAGCACTGGGACAGGGGGTTCCTACGAGCAGTACTTC	CASTGTGGSYEQYF
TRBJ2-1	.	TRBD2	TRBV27	TGTGCCAGCAGTTCCAGACTAGCGGCCGACAATGAGCAGTTCTTC	CASSSRLAADNEQFF
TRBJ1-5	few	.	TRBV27	TGTGCCAGCAGTTTCCCTCAAGGGCCCCAGCATTTT	CASSFPQGPQHF
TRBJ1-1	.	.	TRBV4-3	TGCGCCAGCAGCCAAGTCAGGAGTGGGGACACTGAAGCTTTCTTT	CASSQVRSGDTEAFF
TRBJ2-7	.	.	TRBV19	TGTGCCAGTAGTATCGGGGACTCTATCTCCTACGAGCAGTACTTC	CASSIGDSISYEQYF
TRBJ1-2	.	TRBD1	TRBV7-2	TGTGCCAGCAGCTTAGCGTTTTCGACAGGGCCTGCTGGTGGCTACACCTTC	CASSLAFSTGPAGGYTF
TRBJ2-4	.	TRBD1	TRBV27	TGTGCCAGCAGGGAACAGGGGGCCAAAAACATTCAGTACTTC	CASREQGAKNIQYF
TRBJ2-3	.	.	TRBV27	TGTGCCAGCAGCGCCATTCTCTTTAGCACAGATACGCAGTATTTT	CASSAILFSTDTQYF
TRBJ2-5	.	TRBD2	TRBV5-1	TGCGCCAGCAGCTTGGGGGAGGGGAGATTCCAAGAGACCCAGTACTTC	CASSLGEGRFQETQYF
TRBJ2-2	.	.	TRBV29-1	TGCAGCGGAGGCCCATCGGCCGGAGGGGAGCTGTTTTTT	CSGGPSAGGELFF
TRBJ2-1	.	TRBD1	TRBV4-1	TGCGCCAGCAGCCAAGAACTCCACAGGGGCTCTTACAATGAGCAGTTCTTC	CASSQELHRGSYNEQFF
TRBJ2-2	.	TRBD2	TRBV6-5	TGTGCCAGCAGTTCACAGAAGCGGGGGGGGGCCGGGGAGCTGTTTTTT	CASSSQKRGGAGELFF
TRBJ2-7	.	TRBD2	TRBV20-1	TGCAGTGCGCTCCCCTGGACTAGCGACTACGAGCAGTACTTC	CSALPWTSDYEQYF
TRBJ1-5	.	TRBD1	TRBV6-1	TGTGCCAGCGGACAGTACAGGGGGGCGCGCAATCAGCCCCAGCATTTT	CASGQYRGARNQPQHF